The 21 T cell receptor beta chains listed next were all sequenced from one sample in a study of T cells in Graves' hyperthyroidism and ophthalmopathy. Amplification of TCR beta CDR3 regions used RNA as the template. Primed by the HTBI set, a first-round RT-PCR was run on the TCR CDR3. MiXCR was run by TCRdb on the multiplex PCR reads, yielding one entry per CDR3 protein. Of 450,000 to 700,000 distinct CDR3 sequences listed, 46% are singletons. Sample: peripheral blood or thyroid tissue (not recorded which). The receptors shown here come from an adult woman with Graves' disease, either hyperthyroidism or ophthalmopathy (not recorded which).

This clonotype was detected many times. V usage is TRBV30 and J usage is TRBJ1-3; no reliable D call. The V end was cut by 4 bases, the J end by 0 bases, with 1 base between. This CDR3 region has 11 residues. Looked up from germline, CDR1 is GTSNPN and CDR2 is SVGIG (reference sequence). CDR3 nucleotides: TGTGCCTGGAACTCTGGAAACACCATATATTTT. Its translation: CAWNSGNTIYF. The whole variable domain, filled in from reference TRBV30 and TRBJ1-3, reads SQTIHQWPATLVQPVGSPLSLECTVEGTSNPNLYWYRQAAGRGLQLLFYSVGIGQISSEVPQNLSASRPQDRQFILSSKKLLLSDSGFYLCAWNSGNTIYFGEGSWLTVV.

This clonotype was picked up many times. In nucleotides, the CDR3 is TGTGCCAGCAGTTTCGCGGACAGGCCTAACTATGGCTACACCTTC. Its translation: CASSFADRPNYGYTF. The chain recombines TRBV27 with TRBJ1-2; 7 nucleotides match TRBD1. Germline lookup yields CDR1 MNHEY and CDR2 SMNVEV (reference sequence). The CDR3 contains 15 residues. The V segment lost 3 bases and the J segment 0 bases; nucleotides outside the gene matches: 4.

The rearrangement joins TRBV10-3 to TRBJ2-5; 7 bases match TRBD1. This CDR3 has 14 amino acids. Looked up from germline, CDR1 is ENHRY and CDR2 is SYGVKD. Trimming cost V 3 bases and J 5 bases; bases outside gene matches: 6. The CDR3 region has the DNA TGTGCCATCAGTGACAGGGGGATGTTGGAGACCCAGTACTTC. Amino acid sequence: CAISDRGMLETQYF.

This clonotype was detected ten times or more. The chain employs TRBV27 and TRBJ1-1; D is perhaps TRBD1 (6 bases). The CDR3 loop spans 16 amino acids. Germline V lookup: CDR1 MNHEY, CDR2 SMNVEV (reference sequence). Trimming removed 7 bases from V and 4 bases from J, with 22 bases in between. The CDR3 bases are TGTGCCAGCAAGGGTGTACAGGGAATTTTGAGCACTGAAGCTTTCTTT. This sequence encodes CASKGVQGILSTEAFF.

This clonotype appeared a single time. The chain links TRBV19 to TRBJ2-7; D is undetermined. The CDR3 runs to 14 residues. V lost 4 bases to trimming and J lost 7 bases, with 17 bases between them. Germline V gene data show CDR1 as LNHDA and CDR2 as SQIVND (reference sequence). This CDR3 is CASSTMDGPSEQYF. CDR3 in DNA: TGTGCCAGTAGTACAATGGACGGCCCCTCGGAGCAGTACTTC.

This clonotype occurred many times. The J gene is TRBJ2-6, the V gene TRBV13; no firm D call. V was cut by 2 bases and J by 7 bases, with 6 bases left in between. The germline gives CDR1 PRHDT, CDR2 FYEKMQ (reference sequence). The CDR3 runs to 13 residues. CDR3: CASSLTVANVLTF. DNA of the CDR3: TGTGCCAGCAGCTTAACGGTCGCCAACGTCCTGACTTTC.

This clonotype was recorded at least ten times. This sequence joins TRBV5-1 and TRBJ2-5; TRBD1 is a possible D gene (6 bases). There are 13 residues in the CDR3. In germline, CDR1 is SGHRS, CDR2 YFSETQ. Trimming pared 3 bases from V and 7 bases from J, leaving 13 bases between. CDR3 nucleotide sequence: TGCGCCAGCAGCTCCAGGACAGAAGGGACCCAGTACTTC. Protein: CASSSRTEGTQYF.

This chain connects TRBV14 to TRBJ2-7; TRBD2 matches at 7 bases. Germline-derived CDR1 and CDR2 are SGHDN and FVKESK. Trimming removed 0 bases from V and 7 bases from J; junction bases left unmatched: 12. The CDR3 contains 16 residues. CDR3 nucleotides: TGTGCCAGCAGCCAAGATGTTTCTCGCGGGAGACGGGAGCAGTACTTC. It yields the protein CASSQDVSRGRREQYF.

This clonotype was seen many times. The junction differs from germline at one of its ends, possibly a read error. The chain links TRBV6-5 to TRBJ2-2; the D gene is possibly TRBD2 (6 bases). The CDR3 length is 16 residues. Germline V gene data show CDR1 as MNHEY and CDR2 as SVGAGI. The chain's CDR3 is CASTYSWDLRTGELFF. The CDR3 nucleotides read TGTGCCAGCACTTACTCGTGGGACTTACGCACCGGGGAGCTGTTTTTT.

The CDR3 here is CASSTRTGLPLHF. DNA for the CDR3: TGTGCCAGCAGCACAAGGACCGGTTTACCCCTCCACTTT. This chain joins TRBV7-9 and TRBJ1-6; D is uncertain. Per the germline V gene, CDR1 is SEHNR and CDR2 is FQNEAQ (reference sequence). The CDR3 is made up of 13 amino acids. V lost 5 bases to trimming and J lost 12 bases, with 14 bases between them.

This clonotype was seen at least ten times. CDR3 sequence (DNA): TGTGCCTGGAGTCTTAACTATGGCTACACCTTC. It is translated as CAWSLNYGYTF. The chain carries TRBV30 and TRBJ1-2; D call uncertain. The germline gives CDR1 GTSNPN, CDR2 SVGIG (reference sequence). The CDR3 is 11 amino acids. Trimming took 2 bases from V and 1 from J, leaving 2 bases between them.

This clonotype was counted ten times or more. The J gene is TRBJ1-1, the V gene TRBV7-9; D not certain. The V gene's germline CDR1 is SEHNR and CDR2 FQNEAQ (reference sequence). This CDR3 spans 14 amino acids. Between the trimmed V and J ends, which lost 4 bases and 6 bases, there was a span of 15 bases. The CDR3 DNA reads TGTGCCAGCAGCTCACGACCCCGGAGGGCTGAAGCTTTCTTT. Its translation is CASSSRPRRAEAFF.

This clonotype was detected many times. The chain joins TRBV7-6 to TRBJ1-4; D perhaps matches TRBD1 (5 bases). CDR3 length equals 15 residues. CDR1 SGHVS and CDR2 FNYEAQ come from the germline V gene. V was cut by 4 bases and J by 13 bases, with 22 bases left in between. The CDR3 loop reads CASSSTTGGALGLFF. The CDR3 DNA reads as TGTGCCAGCAGCTCCACAACAGGTGGTGCCTTAGGACTGTTTTTT.

The chain is built from TRBV20-1 and TRBJ2-5; 9 bases line up with TRBD1. Gene TRBJ2-1 matches the end of the DNA better, so the J call may be wrong. CDR3 length equals 13 residues. CDR1 is DFQATT, CDR2 SNEGSKA, per germline (reference sequence). In nucleotides, the CDR3 is TGCAGTGCTCCACAGGGGGCGGACAATGAGCAGTTCTTC. It encodes CSAPQGADNEQFF.

This clonotype has a count of ten or more. This chain connects TRBV9 to TRBJ1-1; D ambiguous. CDR3 size: 14 residues. Germline CDR1 reads SGDLS; CDR2 reads YYNGEE. Between the trimmed V and J ends, which lost 3 bases and 0 bases, there was a span of 9 bases. This CDR3 is CASSAGRMNTEAFF. CDR3 DNA sequence: TGTGCCAGCAGCGCGGGCAGGATGAACACTGAAGCTTTCTTT.

This clonotype was detected many times. The chain carries TRBV5-1 and TRBJ2-7; 8 bases agree with TRBD2. The CDR3 spans 14 residues. With 7 bases clipped from V and 7 bases from J, the junction kept 13 bases outside the gene matches. CDR1 and CDR2 from the germline V gene are SGHRS and YFSETQ. CDR3 in DNA: TGCGCCAGCCGTGGGCCAGCGGGAGAGGGTGAGCAGTACTTC. It is translated as CASRGPAGEGEQYF. The full variable domain, with the rest looked up from reference TRBV5-1 and TRBJ2-7, is KAGVTQTPRYLIKTRGQQVTLSCSPISGHRSVSWYQQTPGQGLQFLFEYFSETQRNKGNFPGRFSGRQFSNSRSEMNVSTLELGDSALYLCASRGPAGEGEQYFGPGTRLTVT.

In its sample, this clonotype was seen many times. V and J are TRBV5-1 and TRBJ2-7; D is undetermined. V shed 6 bases and J shed 3 bases, with 19 bases lying between them. The CDR3 spans 15 residues. Per germline, CDR1 SGHRS and CDR2 YFSETQ. The CDR3 DNA sequence: TGCGCCAGCAAGGCGAATACTAATGGTCTCTACGAGCAGTACTTC. It is translated as CASKANTNGLYEQYF.

This clonotype has only a few counts. This sequence joins TRBV7-3 and TRBJ1-5, with TRBD1 identical over 9 bases. V shed 6 bases and J 5 bases; nucleotides not matched to a gene: 11. CDR1 is SGHTA and CDR2 is FQGTGA in the germline V gene. This CDR3 comprises 16 residues. CDR3 region: CASSERTGVYHQPQHF. CDR3 DNA: TGTGCCAGCAGTGAACGGACAGGGGTTTATCATCAGCCCCAGCATTTT.

This clonotype was counted many times. This chain uses TRBV19 with TRBJ2-2; tentative D call: TRBD2 (5 bases). V was clipped by 2 bases and J by 0 bases, with 7 bases between them. The CDR3 contains 15 residues. Germline V gives CDR1 LNHDA, CDR2 SQIVND (reference sequence). CDR3 loop: CASSIRRSNTGELFF. The CDR3 DNA sequence: TGTGCCAGTAGTATAAGGAGGTCGAACACCGGGGAGCTGTTTTTT.

V usage is TRBV5-1 and J usage is TRBJ2-5; TRBD1 matches 9 bases. With 4 bases clipped from V and 3 bases from J, the junction kept 4 bases outside the gene matches. The CDR3 spans 14 residues. Looked up from germline, CDR1 is SGHRS and CDR2 is YFSETQ. The CDR3 protein is CASSVRQGEETQYF. CDR3 nucleotides: TGCGCCAGCAGCGTAAGACAGGGGGAAGAGACCCAGTACTTC.

In DNA form, the CDR3 reads TGCAGCGTCAATTCGGGGCCTTCATCGGTCTACGAGCAGTACTTC. The encoded protein is CSVNSGPSSVYEQYF. This chain uses TRBV29-1 with TRBJ2-7; D is perhaps TRBD1 or TRBD2 (5 bases each). CDR1 is SQVTM and CDR2 is ANQGSEA in the germline V gene. The CDR3 is 15 residues long. V was cut by 6 bases and J by 3 bases, with 21 bases left in between.